Listed below are T cell receptor beta chains from one sample, sequenced in a study of shared clonotypes between healthy human individuals. Generated by immunoSEQ multiplex PCR, the TCRdb table keeps only in-frame clones and is missing some. The table lists more than 500,000 clones, more than 95% of them singletons, with about 0.06% in the top ten. The sample was naive CD4+ T cells sorted from blood. These receptors all stem from a woman aged 25 to 39 in good health. Both conserved end residues are part of each CDR3. The order of the fields is J gene, V gene, CDR3 protein.

TRBJ1-5,TRBV28,CASFSWPGGNQPQHF
TRBJ2-7,TRBV11-2,CASSFIAGGYEQYF
TRBJ2-1,TRBV19,CASTLVGGGQNEQFF
TRBJ1-1,TRBV5-1,CASSLYPLNTEAFF
TRBJ2-1,TRBV25-1,CASSEYNGGSYNEQFF
TRBJ2-1,TRBV5-1,CASKLGGGNEQFF
TRBJ2-2,TRBV4-2,CASEGGGSPFNTGELFF
TRBJ2-1,TRBV11-2,CASSSRAREAYNEQFF
TRBJ2-3,TRBV27,CASSLSNRGKNTQYF
TRBJ1-6,TRBV30,CAWSAVGGRLSPLHF
TRBJ2-3,TRBV5-6,CASSLASTYTDTQYF
TRBJ1-4,TRBV5-5,CASSFRFSSGQLATNEKLFF
TRBJ1-1,TRBV29-1,CSVEGTGTNTEAFF
TRBJ1-2,TRBV19,CASSRQGASNGYTF
TRBJ1-1,TRBV18,CASVSRIAGPYTEAFF
TRBJ2-3,TRBV30,CAWSVLGGASTDTQYF
TRBJ2-1,TRBV5-1,CASSLGTDNEQFF
TRBJ1-2,TRBV7-2,CASSLGLGIDGYTF
TRBJ1-5,TRBV20-1,CSAGQPQHF
TRBJ2-7,TRBV5-1,CASKRDGSYEQYF
TRBJ2-7,TRBV7-9,CASSLVSVAYEQYF
TRBJ2-7,TRBV7-2,CAIQALGREDEQYF
TRBJ1-1,TRBV25-1,CASSGPGTGTLNTEAFF
TRBJ2-3,TRBV7-9,CASSLGLAGAGTDTQYF
TRBJ2-7,TRBV10-3,CASGADGSLYEQYF
TRBJ2-5,TRBV14,CASSQGAAETQYF
TRBJ2-7,TRBV2,CAARSTDRASYEQYF
TRBJ2-3,TRBV18,CASSPSVTDTQYF
TRBJ2-1,TRBV5-5,CASSSTDFYNEQFF
TRBJ2-2,TRBV10-3,CAISEVPSGRRLTGELFF
-,TRBV28,CASHTSGSSYEQYF
TRBJ1-2,TRBV6-1,CASSEIGWDYGYTF
TRBJ2-7,TRBV6-1,CASSWVAGSYEQYF
TRBJ1-2,TRBV4-1,CASSHPGQRTKKYGYTF
TRBJ2-1,TRBV19,CASSTHASGRAVEQFF
TRBJ1-4,TRBV19,CASSSTGGSNEKLFF
-,TRBV29-1,CSVAHNEQYF
TRBJ2-2,TRBV20-1,CSARDGELFF
TRBJ2-7,TRBV28,CASIDRGFSYEQYF
TRBJ1-3,TRBV18,CASSLSRGDTIYF
TRBJ2-5,TRBV27,CASSLSRQPLTGETQYF
TRBJ2-1,TRBV13,CASSLVPGQTSSYNEQFF
TRBJ2-5,TRBV5-1,CASSPTGIMETQYF
TRBJ2-7,TRBV15,CATSRDVGYEQYF
TRBJ1-1,TRBV6-6,CASSYDLNTEAFF
TRBJ1-5,TRBV4-1,CASSQVGGIRPQHF
TRBJ2-7,TRBV6-5,CASSYGPGHLTYEQYF
TRBJ2-1,TRBV6-5,CASSYTARDNEQFF
TRBJ2-7,TRBV5-4,CASSFLYEQYF